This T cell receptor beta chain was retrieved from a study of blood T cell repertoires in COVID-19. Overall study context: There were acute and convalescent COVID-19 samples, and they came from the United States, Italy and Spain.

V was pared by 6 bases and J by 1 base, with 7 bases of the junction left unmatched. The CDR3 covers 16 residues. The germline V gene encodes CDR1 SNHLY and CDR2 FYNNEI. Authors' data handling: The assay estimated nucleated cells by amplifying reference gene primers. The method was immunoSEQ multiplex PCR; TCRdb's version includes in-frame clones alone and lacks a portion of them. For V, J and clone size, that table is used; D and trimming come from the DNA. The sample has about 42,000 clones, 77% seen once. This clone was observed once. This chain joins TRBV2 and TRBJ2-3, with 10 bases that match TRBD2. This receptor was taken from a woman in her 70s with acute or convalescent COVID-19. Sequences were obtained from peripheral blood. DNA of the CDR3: TGTGCCAGCAGCTCAATCGGGACTAGCGGCACAGATACGCAGTATTTT. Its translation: CASSSIGTSGTDTQYF.